A single T cell receptor beta chain is shown here with its context. Its antigen remains unidentified. Trimming cost V 2 bases and J 0 bases; bases outside gene matches: 4. The length of the CDR3 is 16 residues. Germline V lookup: CDR1 KGHDR, CDR2 SFDVKD. This entry is derived from a study of T-cell reconstitution after alpha-beta-depleted transplantation in children. Preparation of the TCRbeta library used unique molecular identifiers. Each CDR3 protein gets one entry after TCRdb re-called the PCR reads with MiXCR. Of fewer than 1 million distinct CDR3 sequences in the sample, under 20% were seen once. General study results and limits: Expanded graft clones numbering several hundred reportedly gave rise to alpha-beta T cells about two months after transplant. It was newly produced T cells that mostly accounted for T-cell counts and diversity one year after transplant.

The chain is built from TRBV24-1 and TRBJ2-7, with 9 bases identical to TRBD1. The specimen comprised PBMCs, mostly from graft donor cells, sampled 360 days after TCRalphabeta/CD19-depleted stem cell transplant. This clonotype was sampled from a male patient younger than 18 who had a stem cell transplant for acute lymphoblastic leukemia, so the T cells may come from the graft donor. CDR3 in amino acids: CATSDSGTGSSYEQYF. The CDR3 nucleotides read TGTGCCACCAGTGATTCGGGGACAGGGAGCTCCTACGAGCAGTACTTC.